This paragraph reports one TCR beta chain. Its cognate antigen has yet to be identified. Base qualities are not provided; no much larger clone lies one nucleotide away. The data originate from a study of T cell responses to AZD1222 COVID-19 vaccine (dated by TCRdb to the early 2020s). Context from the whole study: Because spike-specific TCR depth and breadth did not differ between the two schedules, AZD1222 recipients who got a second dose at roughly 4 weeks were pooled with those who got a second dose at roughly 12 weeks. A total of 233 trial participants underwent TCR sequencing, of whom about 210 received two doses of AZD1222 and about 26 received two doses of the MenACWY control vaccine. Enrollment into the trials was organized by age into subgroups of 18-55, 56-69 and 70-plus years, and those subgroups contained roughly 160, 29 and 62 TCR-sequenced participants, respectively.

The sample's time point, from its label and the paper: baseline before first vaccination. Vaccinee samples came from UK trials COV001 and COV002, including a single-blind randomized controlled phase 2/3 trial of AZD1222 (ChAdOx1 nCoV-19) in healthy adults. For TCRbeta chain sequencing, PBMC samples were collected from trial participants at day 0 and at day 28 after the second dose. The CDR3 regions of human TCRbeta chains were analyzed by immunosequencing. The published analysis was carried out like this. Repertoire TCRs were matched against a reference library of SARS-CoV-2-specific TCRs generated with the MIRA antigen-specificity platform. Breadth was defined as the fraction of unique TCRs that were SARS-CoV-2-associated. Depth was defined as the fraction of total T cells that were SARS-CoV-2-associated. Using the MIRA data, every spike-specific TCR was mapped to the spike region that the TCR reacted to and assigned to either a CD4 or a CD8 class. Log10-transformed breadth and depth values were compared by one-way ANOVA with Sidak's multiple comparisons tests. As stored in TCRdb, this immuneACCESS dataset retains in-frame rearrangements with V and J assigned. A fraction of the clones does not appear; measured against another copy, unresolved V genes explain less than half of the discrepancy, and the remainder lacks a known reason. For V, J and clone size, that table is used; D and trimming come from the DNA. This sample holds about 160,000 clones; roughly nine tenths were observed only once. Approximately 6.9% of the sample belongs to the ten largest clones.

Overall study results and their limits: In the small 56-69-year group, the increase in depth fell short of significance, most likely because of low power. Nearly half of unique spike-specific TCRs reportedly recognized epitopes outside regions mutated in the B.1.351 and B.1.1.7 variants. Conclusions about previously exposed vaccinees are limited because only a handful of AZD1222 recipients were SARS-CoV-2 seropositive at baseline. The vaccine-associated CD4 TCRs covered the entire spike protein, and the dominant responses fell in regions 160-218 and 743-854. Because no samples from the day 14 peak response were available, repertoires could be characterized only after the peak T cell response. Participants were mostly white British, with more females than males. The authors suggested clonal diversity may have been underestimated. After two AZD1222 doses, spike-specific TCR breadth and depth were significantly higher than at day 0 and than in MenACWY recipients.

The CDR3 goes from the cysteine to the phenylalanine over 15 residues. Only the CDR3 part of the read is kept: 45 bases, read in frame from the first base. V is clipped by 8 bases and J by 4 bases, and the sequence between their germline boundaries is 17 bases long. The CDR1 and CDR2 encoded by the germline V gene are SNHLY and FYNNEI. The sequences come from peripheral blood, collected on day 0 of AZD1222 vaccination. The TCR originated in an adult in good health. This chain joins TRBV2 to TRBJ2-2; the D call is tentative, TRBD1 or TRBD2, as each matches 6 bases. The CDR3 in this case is CASGWGAPSTGELFF. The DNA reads TGTGCCAGCGGGTGGGGGGCCCCATCCACCGGGGAGCTGTTTTTT.